This T cell receptor (beta chain) derives from a study of a mutant IDH1 vaccine in newly diagnosed glioma. The overall study: Beginning 4-6 weeks after radiotherapy alone, or with temozolomide cycles, vaccination took place. Study results and limitations: Immune responses induced by the vaccine were seen in 93.3% of patients, spanning multiple MHC alleles. Pseudoprogression seemed unlinked to shifts in top peripheral T cell clonotypes.

Time point meaning: week 23, last vaccination. The content of each vaccine dose was 300 ug of mutant IDH1 20-mer peptide, and topical imiquimod accompanied it. Sequencing was performed with immunoSEQ multiplex PCR; in TCRdb, only in-frame clones are kept and a portion is missing. The profile covers around 80,000 clones, with about 85% appearing a single time and 0.7% to 0.95% taken by the ten largest. This CDR3 is built from 14 residues. CDR1 is MDHEN, CDR2 SYDVKM, per germline. V was clipped by 1 base and J by 4 bases; unmatched bases: 4. Points on this clone: Antigen unknown.

This chain links TRBV28 with TRBJ2-7, with TRBD2 matching 7 bases. Source: PBMCs, taken from a glioma patient whose treatment included an IDH1 peptide vaccine. The source of this sequence is a woman aged 50 to 60 with glioma. DNA of the CDR3: TGTGCCAGCAGTTTATTTGGACTAGTGTACGAGCAGTACTTC. Residues: CASSLFGLVYEQYF.